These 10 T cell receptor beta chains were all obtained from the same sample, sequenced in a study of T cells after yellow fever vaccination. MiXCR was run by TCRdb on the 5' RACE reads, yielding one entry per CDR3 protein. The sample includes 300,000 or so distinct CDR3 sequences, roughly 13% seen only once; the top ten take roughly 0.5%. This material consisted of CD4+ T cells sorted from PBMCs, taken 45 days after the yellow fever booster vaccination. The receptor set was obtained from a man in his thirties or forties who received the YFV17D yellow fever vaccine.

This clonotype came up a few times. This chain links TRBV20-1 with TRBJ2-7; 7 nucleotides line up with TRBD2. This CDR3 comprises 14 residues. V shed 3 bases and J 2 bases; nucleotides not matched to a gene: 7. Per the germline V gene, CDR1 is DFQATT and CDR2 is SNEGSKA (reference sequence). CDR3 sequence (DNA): TGCAGTGCTAGGGGAGGGAGCCAAACCTACGAGCAGTACTTC. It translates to CSARGGSQTYEQYF.

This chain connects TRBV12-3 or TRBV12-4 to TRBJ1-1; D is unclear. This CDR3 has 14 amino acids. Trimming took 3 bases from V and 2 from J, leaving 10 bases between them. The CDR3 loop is CASSFMNFNTEAFF. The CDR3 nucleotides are TGTGCCAGCAGTTTCATGAATTTTAACACTGAAGCTTTCTTT.

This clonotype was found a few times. The CDR3 region is CASSFMRLATDTQYF. The CDR3 DNA reads TGTGCCAGCAGCTTTATGAGACTAGCCACAGATACGCAGTATTTT. The V and J genes are TRBV5-4 and TRBJ2-3, with 7 positions matching TRBD2. The CDR3 extends over 15 amino acids. J was trimmed by 2 bases and V by 2 bases; bases with no gene match: 5. Germline V gives CDR1 SGHNT, CDR2 YYREEE (reference sequence).

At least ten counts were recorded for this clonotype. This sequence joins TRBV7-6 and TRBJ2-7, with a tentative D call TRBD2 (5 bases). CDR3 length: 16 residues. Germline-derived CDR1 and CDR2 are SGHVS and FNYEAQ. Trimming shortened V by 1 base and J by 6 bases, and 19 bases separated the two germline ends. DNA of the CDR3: TGTGCCAGCAGCTTAGGGTCGGGGAACTCCCACTCCGAGCAGTACTTC. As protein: CASSLGSGNSHSEQYF.

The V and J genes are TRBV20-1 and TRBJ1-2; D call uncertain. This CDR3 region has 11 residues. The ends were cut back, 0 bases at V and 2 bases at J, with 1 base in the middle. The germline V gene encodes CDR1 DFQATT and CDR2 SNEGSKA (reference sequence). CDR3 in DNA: TGCAGTGCTAGAGACAACTATGGCTACACCTTC. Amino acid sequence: CSARDNYGYTF.

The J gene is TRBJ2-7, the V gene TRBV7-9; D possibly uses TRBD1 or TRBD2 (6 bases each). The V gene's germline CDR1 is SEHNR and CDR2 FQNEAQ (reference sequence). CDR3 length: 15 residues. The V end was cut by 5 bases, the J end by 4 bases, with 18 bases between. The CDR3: CASSRGHPEGYEQYF. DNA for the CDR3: TGTGCCAGCAGCCGGGGACACCCGGAGGGGTACGAGCAGTACTTC. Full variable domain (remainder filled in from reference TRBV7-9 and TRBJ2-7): DTGVSQNPRHKITKRGQNVTFRCDPISEHNRLYWYRQTLGQGPEFLTYFQNEAQLEKSRLLSDRFSAERPKGSFSTLEIQRTEQGDSAMYLCASSRGHPEGYEQYFGPGTRLTVT.

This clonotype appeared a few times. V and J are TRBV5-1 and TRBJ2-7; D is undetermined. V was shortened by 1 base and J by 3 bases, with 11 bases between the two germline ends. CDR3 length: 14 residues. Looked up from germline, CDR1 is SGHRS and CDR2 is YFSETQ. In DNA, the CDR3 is TGCGCCAGCAGCTTGACCGCTGGCGGCTACGAGCAGTACTTC. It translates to CASSLTAGGYEQYF.

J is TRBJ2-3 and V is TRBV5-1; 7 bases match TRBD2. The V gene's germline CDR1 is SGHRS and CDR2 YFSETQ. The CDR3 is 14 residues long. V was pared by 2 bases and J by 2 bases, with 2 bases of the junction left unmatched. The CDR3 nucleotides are TGCGCCAGCAGCTTCAGCGGGGACACAGATACGCAGTATTTT. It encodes CASSFSGDTDTQYF.

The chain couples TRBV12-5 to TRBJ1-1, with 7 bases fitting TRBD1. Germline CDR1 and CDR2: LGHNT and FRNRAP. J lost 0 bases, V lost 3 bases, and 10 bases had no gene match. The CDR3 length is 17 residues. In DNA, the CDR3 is TGTGCTAGTGGTTTTCCGGACTCACAGGGGATGAACACTGAAGCTTTCTTT. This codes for CASGFPDSQGMNTEAFF. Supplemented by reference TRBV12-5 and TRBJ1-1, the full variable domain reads DARVTQTPRHKVTEMGQEVTMRCQPILGHNTVFWYRQTMMQGLELLAYFRNRAPLDDSGMPKDRFSAEMPDATLATLKIQPSEPRDSAVYFCASGFPDSQGMNTEAFFGQGTRLTVV.

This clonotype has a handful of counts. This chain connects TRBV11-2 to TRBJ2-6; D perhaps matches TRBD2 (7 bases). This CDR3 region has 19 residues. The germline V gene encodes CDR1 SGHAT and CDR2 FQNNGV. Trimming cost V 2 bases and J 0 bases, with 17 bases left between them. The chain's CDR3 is CASSLWGGAGSSGANVLTF. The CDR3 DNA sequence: TGTGCCAGCAGCTTATGGGGGGGGGCCGGAAGCTCTGGGGCCAACGTCCTGACTTTC.